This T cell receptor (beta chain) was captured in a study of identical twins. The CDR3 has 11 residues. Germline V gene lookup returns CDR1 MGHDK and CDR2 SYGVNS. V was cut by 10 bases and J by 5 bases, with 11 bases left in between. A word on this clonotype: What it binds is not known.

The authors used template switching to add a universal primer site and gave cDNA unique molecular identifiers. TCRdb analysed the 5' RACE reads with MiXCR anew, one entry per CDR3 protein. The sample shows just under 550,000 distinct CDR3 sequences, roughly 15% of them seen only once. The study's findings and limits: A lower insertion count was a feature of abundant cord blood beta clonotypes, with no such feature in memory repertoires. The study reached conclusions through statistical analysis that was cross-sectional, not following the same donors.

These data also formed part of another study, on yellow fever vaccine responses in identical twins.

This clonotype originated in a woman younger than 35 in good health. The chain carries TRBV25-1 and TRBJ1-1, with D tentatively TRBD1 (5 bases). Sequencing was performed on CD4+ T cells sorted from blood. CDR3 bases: TGTGCCACCCAGACAGTTACTGAAGCTTTCTTT. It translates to CATQTVTEAFF.